The rows below give T cell receptor beta chains drawn from one sample of a study of OX40 agonist ivuxolimab in advanced cancers. The assay was immunoSEQ multiplex PCR, and TCRdb's table has in-frame clones only and misses some. The sample has some 41,000 clones, about 89% seen once; the top ten hold over 0.55%. Sequencing used CD4+ or CD8+ T cells sorted from blood, obtained in a trial of the OX40 agonist ivuxolimab. The source of these receptors is an adult with an advanced solid tumor such as melanoma, head and neck, liver or kidney cancer. The CDR3 runs from the conserved cysteine through the conserved F or W. D genes are given only for firm matches. The size of a clone is reported for some rows only, either as once, few or many, or as a class for expanded clones.

-,TRBJ1-2,-,TRBV19,CASTILGPNYGYTF,TGTGCCAGCACAATCTTGGGCCCTAACTATGGCTACACCTTC
-,TRBJ2-5,-,TRBV5-1,CASSLETFRGQYF,TGCGCCAGCAGCTTGGAGACATTCCGGGGACAGTACTTC
-,TRBJ2-2,-,TRBV6-5,CASSSWGASTGELFF,TGTGCCAGCAGTTCCTGGGGGGCTTCCACCGGGGAGCTGTTTTTT
-,TRBJ1-1,-,TRBV29-1,CSVDQGMDHAEAFF,TGCAGCGTTGATCAGGGGATGGATCACGCTGAAGCTTTCTTT
-,TRBJ1-5,TRBD1,TRBV15,CATSRGGTEPSNQPQHF,TGTGCCACCAGCAGAGGGGGGACAGAACCCAGCAATCAGCCCCAGCATTTT
few,TRBJ1-2,-,TRBV6-5,CASTKGRDGYTF,TGTGCCAGCACCAAGGGAAGGGATGGCTACACCTTC
-,TRBJ2-5,-,TRBV6-1,CASSHGETQYF,TGTGCCAGCAGCCACGGAGAGACCCAGTACTTC
-,TRBJ2-7,-,TRBV7-2,CASSLVFQGREQYF,TGTGCCAGCAGCCTAGTTTTCCAGGGCCGCGAGCAGTACTTC
-,TRBJ1-1,-,TRBV27,CASSYGPRTEAFF,TGTGCCAGCAGTTATGGTCCTAGGACTGAAGCTTTCTTT
once,TRBJ1-3,TRBD1,TRBV6-5,CASSSRDRVGNTIYF,TGTGCCAGCAGTAGCCGGGACAGGGTTGGAAACACCATATATTTT
-,TRBJ1-4,TRBD1,TRBV2,CASIRGLNEKLFF,TGTGCCAGCATAAGGGGGCTTAATGAAAAACTGTTTTTT
-,TRBJ2-3,-,TRBV2,CASKPEDISTDTQYF,TGTGCCAGCAAACCGGAGGACATTAGCACAGATACGCAGTATTTT
-,TRBJ2-2,-,TRBV4-2,CASSQVVDAVRNTGELFF,TGTGCCAGCAGCCAAGTGGTAGATGCGGTCCGAAACACCGGGGAGCTGTTTTTT
-,TRBJ1-2,-,TRBV4-2,CASSPGVGNYGYTF,TGTGCCAGCAGCCCAGGGGTTGGAAACTATGGCTACACCTTC
-,TRBJ2-7,TRBD1,TRBV5-1,CASSLRGLGIYEQYF,TGCGCCAGCAGCCTCAGGGGGCTAGGTATCTACGAGCAGTACTTC
-,TRBJ2-2,TRBD2,TRBV11-3,CASSLGTSKTGELFF,TGTGCCAGCAGCTTAGGGACTAGTAAAACCGGGGAGCTGTTTTTT
-,TRBJ1-2,TRBD1,TRBV9,CASSPTGNYGYTF,TGTGCCAGCAGCCCGACAGGGAACTATGGCTACACCTTC
-,TRBJ2-1,-,TRBV18,CASSPWGLRNNEQFF,TGTGCCAGCTCACCGTGGGGCCTGAGGAACAATGAGCAGTTCTTC
-,TRBJ1-2,-,TRBV4-3,CASSPGTVNYGYTF,TGCGCCAGCAGCCCGGGGACGGTAAACTATGGCTACACCTTC
-,TRBJ2-5,-,TRBV2,CASRGRGLADEETQYF,TGTGCCAGCAGGGGGCGAGGGCTAGCAGATGAAGAGACCCAGTACTTC
-,TRBJ1-1,TRBD1,TRBV18,CASSPWTGGNGNTEAFF,TGTGCCAGCTCCCCCTGGACAGGGGGAAACGGGAACACTGAAGCTTTCTTT
few,TRBJ2-7,-,TRBV19,CASSSEVQTSYEQYF,TGTGCCAGTAGTTCCGAGGTACAAACATCCTACGAGCAGTACTTC
-,TRBJ1-3,-,TRBV6-1,CASSEYRISGNTIYF,TGTGCCAGCAGTGAGTACAGGATCTCTGGAAACACCATATATTTT
-,TRBJ2-1,-,TRBV10-3,CAISDLSGGPGEQFF,TGTGCCATCAGTGACCTTAGTGGGGGGCCGGGTGAGCAGTTCTTC
-,TRBJ1-4,TRBD1,TRBV19,CASSSTGRKEKLFF,TGTGCCAGTAGTTCGACAGGGAGGAAGGAAAAACTGTTTTTT
-,TRBJ1-1,-,TRBV25-1,CASSIGWNTEAFF,TGTGCCAGCAGTATAGGGTGGAACACTGAAGCTTTCTTT
few,TRBJ1-1,-,TRBV5-1,CASRPPLNTEAFF,TGCGCCAGCAGGCCTCCTTTGAACACTGAAGCTTTCTTT
-,TRBJ2-7,-,TRBV5-1,CASTYRNEQYF,TGCGCCAGCACCTACAGGAACGAGCAGTACTTC
-,TRBJ1-3,-,TRBV2,CASSADTLGNTIYF,TGTGCCAGCAGTGCCGACACCCTCGGAAACACCATATATTTT
-,TRBJ1-1,-,TRBV27,CAAVGDMNTEAFF,TGTGCCGCAGTAGGAGACATGAACACTGAAGCTTTCTTT
-,TRBJ1-3,TRBD1,TRBV28,CASSYLTGAGNTIYF,TGTGCCAGCAGTTATCTTACAGGGGCTGGAAACACCATATATTTT
-,TRBJ2-7,TRBD1,TRBV11-2,CASSSTGGSHEQYF,TGTGCCAGCAGCTCGACAGGGGGCTCTCACGAGCAGTACTTC
once,TRBJ2-7,-,TRBV6-5,CASSYASSYEQYF,TGTGCCAGCAGTTACGCCAGCTCCTACGAGCAGTACTTC
once,TRBJ2-7,-,TRBV13,CASSQTAGLRYYEQYF,TGTGCCAGCAGCCAGACGGCCGGCCTCCGGTACTACGAGCAGTACTTC
-,TRBJ1-4,TRBD1,TRBV5-1,CASSLAQGGREKLFF,TGCGCCAGCAGCTTGGCGCAGGGGGGGAGAGAAAAATTGTTTTTT
-,TRBJ1-2,-,TRBV18,CASSPEGGNYGYTF,TGTGCCAGCTCACCGGAAGGGGGAAACTATGGCTACACCTTC
-,TRBJ1-3,-,TRBV5-8,CASQYGSSGNTIYF,TGTGCCAGCCAGTATGGTTCATCTGGAAACACCATATATTTT